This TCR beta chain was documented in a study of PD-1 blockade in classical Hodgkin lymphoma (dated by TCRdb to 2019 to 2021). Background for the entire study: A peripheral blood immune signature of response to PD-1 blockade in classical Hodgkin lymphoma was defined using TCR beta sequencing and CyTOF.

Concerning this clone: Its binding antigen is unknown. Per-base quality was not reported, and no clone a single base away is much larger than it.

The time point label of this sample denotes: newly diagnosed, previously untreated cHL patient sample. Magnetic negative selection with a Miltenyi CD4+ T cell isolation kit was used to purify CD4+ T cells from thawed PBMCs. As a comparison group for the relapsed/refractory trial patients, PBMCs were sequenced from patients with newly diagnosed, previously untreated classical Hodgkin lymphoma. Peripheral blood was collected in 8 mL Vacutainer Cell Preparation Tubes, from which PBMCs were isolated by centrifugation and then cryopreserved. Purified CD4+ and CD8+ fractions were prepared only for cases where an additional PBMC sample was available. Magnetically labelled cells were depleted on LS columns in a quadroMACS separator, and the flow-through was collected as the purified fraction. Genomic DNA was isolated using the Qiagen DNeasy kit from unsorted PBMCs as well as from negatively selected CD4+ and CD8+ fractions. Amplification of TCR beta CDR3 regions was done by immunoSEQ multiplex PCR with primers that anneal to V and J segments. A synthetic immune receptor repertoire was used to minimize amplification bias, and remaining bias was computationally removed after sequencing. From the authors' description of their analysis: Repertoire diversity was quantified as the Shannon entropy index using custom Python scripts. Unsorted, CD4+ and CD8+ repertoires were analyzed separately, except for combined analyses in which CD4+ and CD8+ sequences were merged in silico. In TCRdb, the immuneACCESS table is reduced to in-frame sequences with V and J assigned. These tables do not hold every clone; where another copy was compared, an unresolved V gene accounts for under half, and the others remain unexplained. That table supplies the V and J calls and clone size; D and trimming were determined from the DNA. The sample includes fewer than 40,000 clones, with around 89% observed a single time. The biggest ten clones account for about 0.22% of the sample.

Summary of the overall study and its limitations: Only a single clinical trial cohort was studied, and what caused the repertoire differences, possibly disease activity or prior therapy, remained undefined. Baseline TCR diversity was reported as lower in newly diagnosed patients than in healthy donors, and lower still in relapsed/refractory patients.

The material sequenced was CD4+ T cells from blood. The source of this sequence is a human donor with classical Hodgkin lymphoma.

CDR3 region: CASSQRQYTGELFF. The nucleotide sequence reads TGTGCCAGCAGCCAACGACAGTACACCGGGGAGCTGTTTTTT. The chain couples TRBV28 to TRBJ2-2, with TRBD1 perhaps the D gene, on 5 matching bases. V was cut back by 6 bases and J by 3 bases, leaving a gap of 11 bases between them. The germline V gene yields MDHEN for CDR1 and SYDVKM for CDR2. The CDR3 spans 14 residues, from the cysteine through the phenylalanine. Kept here is only the CDR3 DNA, which spans 42 bases and is read in frame from base 1.